This T cell receptor (beta chain) derives from a study of blood T cell repertoires in COVID-19. The junction had 3 bases not matched to a gene; V was cut back by 4 bases and J by 3 bases. The length of the CDR3 is 14 residues. Germline CDR1 is SGHTA and CDR2 is FQGNSA. Points on this clone: This specimen includes other DNA sequences encoding the same CDR3.

The method was immunoSEQ multiplex PCR; TCRdb's version includes in-frame clones alone and lacks a portion of them. Of about 200,000 clones in the sample, around 81% were seen once. This TCR derives from a woman aged 50 to 60 with acute COVID-19. The chain links TRBV7-2 to TRBJ2-7, with 10 bases aligning to TRBD1. Sequenced material: PBMCs or T cells enriched from blood (not recorded which). CDR3 sequence reads: CASSWTGGGYEQYF. CDR3 coding DNA: TGTGCCAGCAGCTGGACAGGGGGGGGCTACGAGCAGTACTTC.